Below are 16 T cell receptor beta chains sequenced from a single sample in a study of blood T cells in healthy people across ages. PCR was performed a second time for roughly 7 to 11 cycles using a sample-barcoded 5' primer and a J-beta primer mix. One entry per CDR3 protein results from TCRdb running MiXCR on the 5' RACE reads. Found here are around 870,000 distinct CDR3 sequences, about 28% of them singletons; the top ten hold approximately 15%. The sample was blood. These receptors all stem from a woman of 80 years or more in good health.

This chain uses TRBV6-6 with TRBJ2-2; no firm D call. V lost 4 bases, J lost 5 bases, and 11 bases lay in between. This CDR3 is built from 14 residues. Germline loops: CDR1 MNHNY, CDR2 SVGAGI (reference sequence). The DNA for the CDR3 is TGTGCCAGCAGTTTGAATGAGTTTACCGGGGAGCTGTTTTTT. Its translation is CASSLNEFTGELFF.

Of note for this clonotype: A clone one base away is much larger, so this may be a read error. The chain recombines TRBV20-1 with TRBJ2-3; D might be TRBD2 (6 bases). The V end lost 0 bases, the J end lost 5 bases, and 18 bases lay between the germline ends. The CDR3 sequence is 16 residues long. Germline CDR1 and CDR2: DFQATT and SNEGSKA (reference sequence). As DNA, the CDR3 is TGCAGTGCTAGAGATTTCTCTGGCGGGGTGGGAGATACGCAGTATTTT. It translates to CSARDFSGGVGDTQYF.

Ten or more counts support this clonotype. This sequence joins TRBV6-5 and TRBJ2-3; 7 positions agree with TRBD1. V shed 3 bases, J shed 0 bases, and the junction held 3 bases outside the gene matches. Germline V gives CDR1 MNHEY, CDR2 SVGAGI. The CDR3 is made up of 15 amino acids. CDR3 in amino acids: CASSYKGASTDTQYF. DNA for the CDR3: TGTGCCAGCAGTTATAAGGGGGCGAGCACAGATACGCAGTATTTT.

The chain recombines TRBV11-2 with TRBJ1-1; no clear D. Between the trimmed V and J ends, which lost 3 bases and 1 base, there was a span of 9 bases. This CDR3 is 14 amino acids long. Germline V CDR1 and CDR2: SGHAT, FQNNGV. The CDR3 is CASSFMAGNTEAFF. CDR3 nucleotide sequence: TGTGCCAGCAGCTTCATGGCGGGGAACACTGAAGCTTTCTTT.

This clonotype was seen many times. This chain uses TRBV6-1 with TRBJ2-5; D assignment may be TRBD1 or TRBD2 (5 bases each). Per the germline V gene, CDR1 is MNHNS and CDR2 is SASEGT. This CDR3 has 12 residues. The germline V and J ends were trimmed by 6 bases and 3 bases, with 8 bases remaining between them. CDR3 sequence reads: CASRGTEETQYF. DNA for the CDR3: TGTGCCAGCAGAGGGACGGAAGAGACCCAGTACTTC.

This clonotype was found a few times. The V and J genes are TRBV2 and TRBJ1-1; D perhaps matches TRBD1 (6 bases). Germline lookup yields CDR1 SNHLY and CDR2 FYNNEI. The CDR3 length is 15 residues. Deletions cut 6 bases from V and 1 base from J, with 15 bases between. The chain's CDR3 is CASRRTVFGNTEAFF. Written as DNA, the CDR3 is TGTGCCAGCAGGAGGACAGTCTTTGGGAACACTGAAGCTTTCTTT.

The V call is TRBV29-1, the J call TRBJ2-3; D uncertain. The V gene lost 4 bases and the J gene lost 4 bases, with 9 bases spanning the gap. This CDR3 spans 12 amino acids. The germline gives CDR1 SQVTM, CDR2 ANQGSEA. The CDR3 nucleotides read TGCAGCGTTGCCAGGCAGGCAGATACGCAGTATTTT. This translates into CSVARQADTQYF.

This chain uses TRBV6-5 with TRBJ1-2, with 7 nucleotides matching TRBD1. The CDR3 extends over 15 amino acids. Per the germline V gene, CDR1 is MNHEY and CDR2 is SVGAGI. V shed 6 bases, J shed 5 bases, and the junction held 12 bases outside the gene matches. The chain's CDR3 is CASSRDSQGVYGYTF. Written as DNA, the CDR3 is TGTGCCAGCAGCAGGGACAGCCAGGGTGTGTATGGCTACACCTTC.

The V call is TRBV3-1, the J call TRBJ1-1; D gene ambiguous. From germline, CDR1 is LGHDT and CDR2 YNNKEL (reference sequence). The CDR3 extends over 14 amino acids. Between the trimmed V and J ends, which lost 1 base and 0 bases, there was a span of 6 bases. The CDR3 region is CASSQVTMNTEAFF. The CDR3 DNA sequence: TGTGCCAGCAGCCAAGTTACCATGAACACTGAAGCTTTCTTT. Based on the CDR3 plus reference TRBV3-1 and TRBJ1-1, the full variable domain is DTAVSQTPKYLVTQMGNDKSIKCEQNLGHDTMYWYKQDSKKFLKIMFSYNNKELIINETVPNRFSPKSPDKAHLNLHINSLELGDSAVYFCASSQVTMNTEAFFGQGTRLTVV.

This clonotype was counted at least ten times. The V call is TRBV20-1, the J call TRBJ2-3; D remains ambiguous. Germline CDR1 and CDR2: DFQATT and SNEGSKA (reference sequence). Trimming cost V 2 bases and J 5 bases, with 11 bases left between them. This CDR3 has 13 amino acids. The CDR3 nucleotides are TGCAGTGCTAGATATCCTTGGGGAGATACGCAGTATTTT. Amino acids: CSARYPWGDTQYF.

This clonotype was counted at least ten times. The chain couples TRBV28 to TRBJ2-5; 7 bases agree with TRBD2. This CDR3 has 15 amino acids. The ends lost 6 bases at V and 1 base at J; junction bases unmatched: 8. The germline V gene has CDR1 MDHEN and CDR2 SYDVKM. The CDR3 nucleotides are TGTGCCAGCAGACGGAACGGGGGGTTCCAAGAGACCCAGTACTTC. It is translated as CASRRNGGFQETQYF.

This clonotype appeared once. The junction does not match germline at one end; this may be a read error. This sequence joins TRBV4-1 and TRBJ2-5; TRBD2 aligns across 9 bases. Germline loops: CDR1 MGHRA, CDR2 YSYEKL. The length of the CDR3 is 13 residues. The CDR3 DNA reads as TGCGCCAACAGCCTTAGCGGGAGAGAGACCCAGTACTTC. Encoded protein: CANSLSGRETQYF.

This clonotype has only a few counts. The V call is TRBV28, the J call TRBJ1-4; 8 positions agree with TRBD1. The junction had 9 bases not matched to a gene; V was cut back by 6 bases and J by 0 bases. The CDR3 spans 17 residues. Germline CDR1 MDHEN, CDR2 SYDVKM. CDR3 protein: CASRPGTGTATNEKLFF. In nucleotides, the CDR3 is TGTGCCAGCAGACCCGGGACAGGAACTGCAACTAATGAAAAACTGTTTTTT.

Concerning this clonotype itself: Possible read error: a much larger clone is one base away. The final CDR3 position lacks the conserved phenylalanine or tryptophan, pointing to a likely read error. This sequence joins TRBV12-3 or TRBV12-4 and TRBJ2-7; D ambiguous. The CDR3 length is 14 residues. Trimming shortened V by 3 bases and J by 1 base, and 10 bases separated the two germline ends. CDR3 sequence (DNA): TGTGCCAGCAGTTTTTATACCGCGTCCTACGAGCAGTACTTA. Its protein is CASSFYTASYEQYL.

The gene calls are TRBV29-1 and TRBJ1-1; no clear D. The germline V and J ends were trimmed by 5 bases and 4 bases, with 11 bases remaining between them. Per germline, CDR1 SQVTM and CDR2 ANQGSEA. The CDR3 extends over 12 amino acids. CDR3 sequence: CSVTLTGTEAFF. In DNA, the CDR3 is TGCAGCGTTACACTAACGGGCACTGAAGCTTTCTTT.

The V call is TRBV12-3 or TRBV12-4, the J call TRBJ1-2; D gene ambiguous. CDR3 length equals 15 residues. The germline V and J ends were trimmed by 1 base and 8 bases, with 17 bases remaining between them. DNA for the CDR3: TGTGCCAGCAGTTTAGGCTCCGGCGAAAGAGGAGGCTACACCTTC. This sequence encodes CASSLGSGERGGYTF.